A selection of T cell receptor beta chains follows, all from one sample in a study of regulatory T cells in long-lasting Graves disease. Each CDR3 protein is one row after TCRdb ran MiXCR on the multiplex PCR reads. The data show 500,000 to 800,000 distinct CDR3 sequences, around 30% seen once. Sequencing was performed on peripheral blood mononuclear cells (PBMCs), taken when the disease was refractory, from a patient treated with antithyroid drugs. The receptor source for this set is a female donor with Graves disease. Each CDR3 is given with its conserved first and last residue. A D gene is named only where the DNA matches it firmly.

TRBJ1-2 | NA | TRBV6-9 | CASSYSNREIGYTF
TRBJ2-6 | NA | TRBV9 | CASSPRDSFSGANVLTF
TRBJ1-5 | NA | TRBV20-1 | CSAPREGGNQPQHF
TRBJ1-6 | TRBD1 | TRBV4-1 | CASSQVIGLGQSNSPLHF
NA | NA | TRBV5-6 | CASSPFGGTPYEQYF
TRBJ1-2 | NA | TRBV20-1 | CSAPSFGSGNYGYTF
TRBJ2-1 | TRBD2 | TRBV2 | CASSPLAGTSSYNEQFF
TRBJ2-7 | NA | TRBV5-5 | CASSLPGMKPYEQYF
TRBJ1-1 | TRBD1 | TRBV20-1 | CSAPDRGSMNTEAFF
TRBJ1-5 | NA | TRBV6-5 | CASSYVARGQPQHF
TRBJ2-7 | NA | TRBV25-1 | CASSESRVSHEQYF
TRBJ1-5 | TRBD1 | TRBV2 | CASSTDRENQPQHF
TRBJ1-4 | NA | TRBV6-2/TRBV6-3 | CASSEASGDRWEKLFF
TRBJ2-5 | TRBD2 | TRBV2 | CAGRGTREETQYF
TRBJ2-2 | TRBD1 | TRBV12-3/TRBV12-4 | CASSLTGTGGDDTGELFF
TRBJ1-2 | NA | TRBV20-1 | CSVEERQNYGYTF
TRBJ1-1 | TRBD1 | TRBV20-1 | CSAAPTGQARGTEAFF
TRBJ2-7 | TRBD2 | TRBV6-2/TRBV6-3 | CASSYSSGITYEQYF
TRBJ1-1 | NA | TRBV27 | CASSFLRFSEAFF
TRBJ2-3 | NA | TRBV6-1 | CASSEEAITDTQYF
TRBJ2-7 | NA | TRBV9 | CASSVVASTYEQYF
TRBJ2-7 | NA | TRBV6-1 | CASIWEAPATYEQYF
TRBJ1-1 | TRBD1 | TRBV18 | CASSAQGAIEAFF
TRBJ2-7 | NA | TRBV19 | CASSIDGTVSSYEQYF
TRBJ2-7 | NA | TRBV25-1 | CASSYSRVDYEQYF
TRBJ1-2 | NA | TRBV29-1 | CSALLRGGYGYTF
TRBJ1-6 | NA | TRBV20-1 | CSARGGRGSYNSPLHF
TRBJ1-4 | NA | TRBV2 | CASNARATNEKLFF
TRBJ1-6 | TRBD1 | TRBV6-2/TRBV6-3 | CASSYRGQGGSPLHF
TRBJ1-4 | NA | TRBV28 | CASSIGREKLFF
TRBJ1-2 | NA | TRBV6-5 | CASSYSPPGTPGGYYGYTF
TRBJ2-6 | TRBD1 | TRBV6-9 | CASSYLGQGTGANVLTF
TRBJ1-5 | TRBD1 | TRBV12-3/TRBV12-4 | CASSWTGRNQPQHF
TRBJ2-5 | TRBD2 | TRBV7-9 | CASSPNSGLANQETQYF
TRBJ1-6 | TRBD1 | TRBV2 | CASRRDRGAASSPLHF
TRBJ2-5 | NA | TRBV12-5 | CASGPYGEETQYF
TRBJ1-6 | TRBD1 | TRBV12-3/TRBV12-4 | CASSFLDPGQGNSPLHF
TRBJ1-1 | NA | TRBV6-1 | CASSVTGTLNTEAFF
TRBJ2-4 | NA | TRBV12-3/TRBV12-4 | CASSLVTGPRNIQYF
TRBJ2-1 | NA | TRBV7-9 | CASSLLRESDEQFF
TRBJ1-4 | NA | TRBV6-5 | CASSYSGGTNEKLFF
TRBJ1-6 | NA | TRBV27 | CASTDSQGISPLHF
TRBJ1-5 | NA | TRBV19 | CASSMLILGQPQHF
TRBJ2-7 | NA | TRBV20-1 | CSARNSYEQYF
TRBJ1-2 | TRBD1 | TRBV2 | CATDQGQGGHGYTF